Shown below are 8 T cell receptor beta chains from a single sample sequenced in a study of tissue T cells after allogeneic stem cell transplantation. Sequencing was performed with immunoSEQ multiplex PCR; in TCRdb, only in-frame clones are kept and a portion is missing. Among 25,000 to 35,000 clones listed, approximately 85% were seen once. Sequenced here: blood, sampled before transplantation. These receptors were taken from a woman aged 18 to 55 who later had graft-versus-host disease after an allogeneic stem cell transplant.

The chain combines TRBV7-6 with TRBJ2-1; 11 positions match TRBD2. Germline trimming cut 5 bases from V and 4 bases from J; bases unmatched to any gene: 4. This CDR3 has 15 amino acids. Germline CDR1 is SGHVS and CDR2 is FNYEAQ. The CDR3 spells CASSKGLAEYNEQFF. DNA for the CDR3: TGTGCCAGCAGCAAGGGACTAGCGGAGTACAATGAGCAGTTCTTC.

The chain combines TRBV5-8 with TRBJ2-7, with unresolved D. Germline-derived CDR1 and CDR2 are SGHTS and YDEGEE. The CDR3 totals 13 residues. Deletions cut 0 bases from V and 2 bases from J, with 6 bases between. The CDR3 sequence is CASSLGLTYEQYF. The CDR3 nucleotides are TGTGCCAGCAGCTTGGGCTTGACCTACGAGCAGTACTTC.

V gene TRBV5-1 combines with J gene TRBJ2-5; the D gene is possibly TRBD1 (6 bases). The germline V gene encodes CDR1 SGHRS and CDR2 YFSETQ. The CDR3 runs to 14 residues. V gave up 4 bases and J gave up 2 bases, with 12 bases separating them. CDR3 coding DNA: TGCGCCAGCAGCCCCGGGACATTACAAGAGACCCAGTACTTC. The encoded protein is CASSPGTLQETQYF.

CDR3: CASSVAPGANTEAFF. In DNA, the CDR3 is TGTGCCAGCAGCGTAGCCCCCGGGGCGAACACTGAAGCTTTCTTT. V and J are TRBV9 and TRBJ1-1, with a weak D call TRBD1 (5 bases). The CDR3 covers 15 residues. Germline V CDR1 and CDR2: SGDLS, YYNGEE. The V end was cut by 0 bases, the J end by 1 base, with 10 bases between.

This chain uses TRBV5-1 with TRBJ2-7; D gene unclear. CDR3 length: 16 amino acids. Germline V gives CDR1 SGHRS, CDR2 YFSETQ. Trimming took off 0 bases at V and 3 bases at J, with 16 bases between the two ends. The CDR3 loop reads CASSLASGHSFYEQYF. The CDR3 nucleotides read TGCGCCAGCAGCTTGGCCTCGGGTCATTCGTTCTACGAGCAGTACTTC.

This clone was observed a few times. V gene TRBV5-1 combines with J gene TRBJ2-7; the match to TRBD1 covers 7 bases. CDR3 length equals 16 residues. V was pared by 0 bases and J by 1 base, with 7 bases of the junction left unmatched. Germline V lookup: CDR1 SGHRS, CDR2 YFSETQ. The CDR3 region is CASSLVGGRDSYEQYF. The DNA of the CDR3 is TGCGCCAGCAGCTTGGTAGGGGGCAGGGATTCCTACGAGCAGTACTTC. Together with reference TRBV5-1 and TRBJ2-7, the CDR3 gives the full variable domain: KAGVTQTPRYLIKTRGQQVTLSCSPISGHRSVSWYQQTPGQGLQFLFEYFSETQRNKGNFPGRFSGRQFSNSRSEMNVSTLELGDSALYLCASSLVGGRDSYEQYFGPGTRLTVT.

The rearrangement links TRBV7-9 to TRBJ2-1, with 11 bases identical to TRBD2. V trimming: 5 bases; J trimming: 2 bases; junction bases outside the gene matches: 5. This CDR3 is built from 16 residues. Germline V gene lookup returns CDR1 SEHNR and CDR2 FQNEAQ (reference sequence). The CDR3 DNA is TGTGCCAGCAGCACTTCGACTAGCGGGACCTACAATGAGCAGTTCTTC. Protein sequence: CASSTSTSGTYNEQFF. The whole variable domain, remainder taken from reference TRBV7-9 and TRBJ2-1, is DTGVSQNPRHKITKRGQNVTFRCDPISEHNRLYWYRQTLGQGPEFLTYFQNEAQLEKSRLLSDRFSAERPKGSFSTLEIQRTEQGDSAMYLCASSTSTSGTYNEQFFGPGTRLTVL.

The rearrangement links TRBV21-1 to TRBJ2-1; the DNA was not used to check the table's D call, TRBD1. TRBV21-1 has pseudogene status. The CDR3 runs 14 residues. The CDR3 coding sequence is TGTGCCAGCAAGTCGGACAGGGGACACAATGAGCAGTTCTTC. Its protein is CASKSDRGHNEQFF.